The rows below give T cell receptor beta chains drawn from one sample of a study of Ad26.COV2.S vaccination and SARS-CoV-2 variants. Sequencing was performed with immunoSEQ multiplex PCR; in TCRdb, only in-frame clones are kept and a portion is missing. Here the sample spans about 390,000 clones, roughly nine tenths being singletons. The starting material was peripheral blood, obtained in a trial of Ad26.COV2.S vaccine versus placebo. Receptor source: a person aged 18-60 years who received the Ad26.COV2.S COVID-19 vaccine or a placebo. The CDR3 runs from the conserved cysteine through the conserved F or W. The D gene is left open where the match is weak. Not every row has a clone size; where given, it reads once, few, many or a size class.

size	V	D	J	DNA	CDR3
-	TRBV3-1/TRBV3-2	-	TRBJ2-1	TGTGCCAGCAGCCAATGGGTAGCTGAGCAGTTCTTC	CASSQWVAEQFF
-	TRBV6-5	TRBD1	TRBJ1-2	TGTGCCAGCAGAGAGACAGGGAGGGATGGCTACACCTTC	CASRETGRDGYTF
-	TRBV2	-	TRBJ1-4	TGTGCCAGCAGTGAAGAAGGGCTCAACTCGGGTGAAAAACTGTTTTTT	CASSEEGLNSGEKLFF
-	TRBV7-8	-	TRBJ1-1	TGTGCCAGCAGCCGAGGATGGGGGGGGCCGGTGAACACTGAAGCTTTCTTT	CASSRGWGGPVNTEAFF
-	TRBV19	TRBD1	TRBJ1-2	TGTGCCAGTAGTATTGGGCAGGGGGATGGCTACACCTTC	CASSIGQGDGYTF
-	TRBV19	TRBD1	TRBJ1-3	TGTGCCAGCCACGATACAGGGGCCTCTGGAAACACCATATATTTT	CASHDTGASGNTIYF
-	TRBV29-1	-	TRBJ2-7	TGCAGCGTTAATCTTGTGGGCGAGCAGTACTTC	CSVNLVGEQYF
-	TRBV19	-	TRBJ1-1	TGTGCCAGTAGAGACCCCAGAGGGACTGAAGCTTTCTTT	CASRDPRGTEAFF
-	TRBV7-2	-	TRBJ1-1	TGTGCCAGCAGCCCCCAAACAGGGTCCATGAACACTGAAGCTTTCTTT	CASSPQTGSMNTEAFF
-	TRBV9	-	TRBJ2-1	TGTGCCAGCACCGTTGGGGCTAGCGCGAACAATGAGCAGTTCTTC	CASTVGASANNEQFF
-	TRBV13	-	TRBJ2-2	TGTGCCAGCAGCAAAGAGACGGCAGCGGGCGGGGAGCTGTTTTTT	CASSKETAAGGELFF
once	TRBV21-1	-	TRBJ1-1	TGTGCCAGCAGCAATGAGCGCGGACAGACAATGAACACTGAAGCTTTCTTT	CASSNERGQTMNTEAFF
-	TRBV5-1	-	TRBJ1-6	TGCGCCAGCAGCTTGAGCAATTCACCCCTCCACTTT	CASSLSNSPLHF
-	TRBV7-8	-	TRBJ2-3	TGTGCCAGCAGCTTAAGATACGAAGGGTGGCAGGGCCATGGAGATACGCAGTATTTT	CASSLRYEGWQGHGDTQYF
-	TRBV5-5	-	TRBJ2-1	TGTGCCAGCAGCTCCTGGACTTACCAAGGGGGGGGTTACAATGAGCAGTTCTTC	CASSSWTYQGGGYNEQFF
-	TRBV21-1	-	TRBJ1-2	TGTGCCAGCAGCGACCTTTACAAGAGTTTTCGCTATGGCTACACCTTC	CASSDLYKSFRYGYTF
-	TRBV11-2	-	TRBJ2-7	TGTGCCAGCAGCAGACCGGGAGCGTCCGAGGGAGCCTACGAGCAGTACTTC	CASSRPGASEGAYEQYF
-	TRBV28	-	TRBJ2-7	TGTGCCAGCAGCAACCCCATGGGGGGGCAGGGGAACTACGAGCAGTACTTC	CASSNPMGGQGNYEQYF
once	TRBV5-4	-	TRBJ1-2	TGTGCCAGCAGCCCGGATTCAGGGCCCTATGGCTACACCTTC	CASSPDSGPYGYTF
-	TRBV27	-	TRBJ2-2	TGTGCCAGCAGCTCACATCGGACAGTGAACACCGGGGAGCTGTTTTTT	CASSSHRTVNTGELFF
-	TRBV7-9	-	TRBJ2-3	TGTGCCAGCAGCACGGACGAATGGGGTACGCAGTATTTT	CASSTDEWGTQYF
-	TRBV19	-	TRBJ2-2	TGTGCCAGTACCGATAACGGTAACAGGCCAACCGGGGAGCTGTTTTTT	CASTDNGNRPTGELFF
-	TRBV6-6	-	TRBJ2-4	TGTGCCAGCAGCGAAGGGGGACTAGCCAAAAACATTCAGTACTTC	CASSEGGLAKNIQYF
-	TRBV12-5	TRBD2	TRBJ2-1	TGTGCTAGTGGTCCCGGGACTAGCGGGGGGAATGAGCAGTTCTTC	CASGPGTSGGNEQFF
-	TRBV6-5	TRBD1	TRBJ1-2	TGTGCCAGCATTAACCGGGACAGGGGGCAGGGTGGCTACACCTTC	CASINRDRGQGGYTF
-	TRBV11-2	-	TRBJ2-7	TGTGCCAGCAGCTTAGTGAGACATTCCTACGAGCAGTACTTC	CASSLVRHSYEQYF
once	TRBV12-3/TRBV12-4	-	TRBJ2-7	TGTGCCAGCAGTTTAGGGTCCTACGAGCAGTACTTC	CASSLGSYEQYF
-	TRBV19	-	TRBJ2-1	TGTGCCAGTTCCCTTATTGGGGGAGACGAGCAGTTCTTC	CASSLIGGDEQFF
-	TRBV5-1	-	TRBJ2-3	TGCGCCAGCAGCTTGGTGGGGGACCCAACAGATACGCAGTATTTT	CASSLVGDPTDTQYF
-	TRBV18	TRBD1	TRBJ1-1	TGTGCCAGCTCACCATTCGCGGGACAGGGGACCGAAGCTTTCTTT	CASSPFAGQGTEAFF
-	TRBV6-4	TRBD2	TRBJ2-1	TGTGCCAGCAGCGCGGGACTACTTAATGAGCAGTTCTTC	CASSAGLLNEQFF
-	TRBV6-2/TRBV6-3	TRBD2	TRBJ2-7	TGTGCCAGCAGTTACCTGCCACTAGCGGGAGACTACGAGCAGTACTTC	CASSYLPLAGDYEQYF
-	TRBV6-6	TRBD1	TRBJ1-2	TGTGCCAGCAGCAGTATTACCGGGACAGGGGCACAAGGCTACACCTTC	CASSSITGTGAQGYTF
-	TRBV27	TRBD1	TRBJ1-5	TGTGCCAGCAGACCGACAGGGGGCCTTCAGCCCCAGCATTTT	CASRPTGGLQPQHF
-	TRBV7-2	-	TRBJ2-5	TGTGCCAGCAGCCCTACTGGGTGGGGGCAAGAGACCCAGTACTTC	CASSPTGWGQETQYF
-	TRBV24-1	-	TRBJ2-5	TGTGCCACCAGTGCTCCCGATGACAGATCCCAAGAGACCCAGTACTTC	CATSAPDDRSQETQYF
-	TRBV13	-	TRBJ1-1	TGTGCCAGCAGCTTCCTCACTGATCTAGCCCCTGAAGCTTTCTTT	CASSFLTDLAPEAFF
-	TRBV9	TRBD2	TRBJ2-1	TGTGCCAGCAGCGTCGGGCAGCCCTACGGGGGGATCTCCTACAATGAGCAGTTCTTC	CASSVGQPYGGISYNEQFF
-	TRBV7-2	-	TRBJ1-2	TGTGCCAGCAGCTTAGCACACGGCCCTAACTATGGCTACACCTTC	CASSLAHGPNYGYTF
once	TRBV2	-	TRBJ1-2	TGTGCCAGCACCTCACCCCAGGTTAACTATGGCTACACCTTC	CASTSPQVNYGYTF
-	TRBV14	-	TRBJ2-7	TGTGCCAGCAGCCAAGGGGGGGGCCCCTCGGGCGAGCAGTACTTC	CASSQGGGPSGEQYF
-	TRBV19	-	TRBJ1-5	TGTGCCAGTAGTTCCAGTGGGGGTCAGCCCCAGCATTTT	CASSSSGGQPQHF
once	TRBV12-5	-	TRBJ1-1	TGTGCTAGTGGTCCTTTCCAGGCGATGAACACTGAAGCTTTCTTT	CASGPFQAMNTEAFF
-	TRBV5-1	-	TRBJ2-1	TGCGCCAGCAGCTTCATGGGACAAAAATTGGATGAGCAGTTCTTC	CASSFMGQKLDEQFF
-	TRBV5-1	-	TRBJ2-7	TGCGCCAGCAGCTTGGACAGCGAGAGCTACGAGCAGTACTTC	CASSLDSESYEQYF
-	TRBV5-1	TRBD1	TRBJ1-1	TGCGCCAGCAGCTTAAGGACAGGGGTGAACACTGAAGCTTTCTTT	CASSLRTGVNTEAFF
-	TRBV11-2	-	TRBJ2-7	TGTGCCAGCAGCTTACTCGGCAGGGTCGGTTTCGACGAGCAGTACTTC	CASSLLGRVGFDEQYF
-	TRBV3-1/TRBV3-2	-	TRBJ1-6	TGTGCCAGCAGCCGCTCGGATATTTTTTATTCACCCCTCCACTTT	CASSRSDIFYSPLHF
once	TRBV6-1	TRBD2	TRBJ2-7	TGTGCCAGCAGATTCGGGACTAGCGGGGGATCCGAGCAGTACTTC	CASRFGTSGGSEQYF
-	TRBV9	-	TRBJ2-7	TGTGCCAGCAGCCCGATGGACGGAACCTACGAGCAGTACTTC	CASSPMDGTYEQYF
-	TRBV10-3	-	TRBJ2-5	TGTGCCATCAGTGTTCAGAGGGAAGAGACCCAGTACTTC	CAISVQREETQYF
-	TRBV5-5	TRBD1	TRBJ2-3	TGTGCCAGCAGCTACCAGGGGGCGAGCACAGATACGCAGTATTTT	CASSYQGASTDTQYF
-	TRBV7-2	-	TRBJ2-3	TGTGCCAGCAGTCTCCCTACAGGGAGTTATAGCACAGATACGCAGTATTTT	CASSLPTGSYSTDTQYF
-	TRBV5-1	TRBD1	TRBJ1-2	TGCGCCAGCAGCAGAACAGGGGAGGCGGACTATGGCTACACCTTC	CASSRTGEADYGYTF
once	TRBV4-1	-	TRBJ1-1	TGCGCCAGCAGCCAACGTGGGGGGCAGGCGAACACTGAAGCTTTCTTT	CASSQRGGQANTEAFF